Only a few counts were recorded for the clone carrying this T cell receptor beta chain. Measured with immunoSEQ multiplex PCR; TCRdb has only the in-frame clones, and not every one. Of more than 65,000 clones detected, approximately 84% appear once; the ten largest clones hold over 12%. This sample is part of a study of control samples from healthy donors and cancer patients. Germline values: CDR1 SGHNT, CDR2 YYREEE (reference sequence). The V and J ends lost 5 bases and 6 bases, in that order; junction bases with no gene match: 8. The CDR3 sequence is 14 residues long. Sequences were obtained from blood. V and J are TRBV5-4 and TRBJ1-2; 9 bases match TRBD1. The sequence was obtained from a man over 45 in good health. In DNA form, the CDR3 reads TGTGCCAGCAGTCAACAGACAGGGGGTAATGGCTACACCTTC. As protein: CASSQQTGGNGYTF. The full variable domain, rest sourced from reference TRBV5-4 and TRBJ1-2, is ETGVTQSPTHLIKTRGQQVTLRCSSQSGHNTVSWYQQALGQGPQFIFQYYREEENGRGNFPPRFSGLQFPNYSSELNVNALELDDSALYLCASSQQTGGNGYTFGSGTRLTVV.